This T cell receptor beta chain was captured in a study of blood T cell repertoires in COVID-19. Study at large: Some COVID-19 samples were acute and others convalescent; all came from the United States, Italy and Spain.

This clone has a single count. The V gene lost 2 bases and the J gene lost 6 bases, with 11 bases spanning the gap. The germline gives CDR1 MNHNS, CDR2 SASEGT. This CDR3 has 14 residues. Profiling relied on immunoSEQ multiplex PCR, and the TCRdb table lists in-frame clones only, not all of them. Of 250,000 to 400,000 clones listed, roughly 85% were seen once; the top ten hold under 2%. Participant-reported clinical history was the basis for cohort assignment. Contact with a PCR-confirmed or clinician-diagnosed COVID-19 case occurred within 2 weeks of entry. Input material: PBMCs or T cells enriched from blood (not recorded which). This chain uses TRBV6-1 with TRBJ1-5; no clear D. The clonotype comes from a woman aged 25-40 years who had been exposed to COVID-19. CDR3 residues: CASSERGLGQPQHF. The CDR3 DNA is TGTGCCAGCAGTGAAAGAGGGTTGGGTCAGCCCCAGCATTTT.